This T cell receptor (beta chain) originates from a study of cytomegalovirus exposure and HLA in healthy donors. The primer mix had 60 Vbeta and 13 Jbeta primers. Sequencing used immunoSEQ multiplex PCR; TCRdb keeps in-frame clones, though not all of them. Recorded for this sample: around 150,000 clones. CDR3 size: 13 residues. Between the trimmed V and J ends, which lost 2 bases and 8 bases, there was a span of 13 bases. Germline CDR1 SGHDT, CDR2 YYEEEE. Sequencing was done on a sample of PBMCs. The sequence was obtained from a man aged 35 to 55 in good health and CMV-seronegative. The chain is built from TRBV5-6 and TRBJ1-1; TRBD1 is a possible D gene (6 bases). Here the CDR3 reads CASSFGTGTEAFF. The DNA of the CDR3 is TGTGCCAGCAGCTTCGGAACCGGGACAGAAGCTTTCTTT.